This T cell receptor (beta chain) stems from a study of regulatory T cells in long-lasting Graves disease. For this clonotype: Compared with germline, one end of the junction differs, possibly owing to a read error.

The time point denotes: newly diagnosed GD, antithyroid drugs for less than 3 months. Isolated PBMC RNA provided the starting material for the TCR library. Combining iRepertoire HTBI primers with Arm-PCR of CDR3 regions, the authors built TCR beta libraries. TCRdb re-called the multiplex PCR reads through MiXCR, storing one row per CDR3 protein. Here the sample spans a few hundred thousand distinct CDR3 sequences, around 17% being singletons. These data also formed part of another study, on T cells in Graves' hyperthyroidism and ophthalmopathy.

This TCR came from a middle-aged man with Graves disease. Sequencing used peripheral blood mononuclear cells (PBMCs), obtained at new diagnosis, from a patient treated with antithyroid drugs.

CDR3: CASSLGQRPTEAFF. CDR3 nucleotide sequence: TGCGCCAGCAGCTTGGGGCAGAGGCCCACTGAAGCCTTCTTT. The rearrangement joins TRBV5-1 to TRBJ1-1; D not resolved. The CDR3 covers 14 residues. Germline values: CDR1 SGHRS, CDR2 YFSETQ.